Here is one T cell receptor beta chain with its context. This clone's antigen is unknown. Nothing much larger sits one base from this clone, and base qualities are not available. The data originate from a study of blood T cell repertoires in COVID-19 (TCRdb year 2020). A note on the overall study: The collaborator samples originated in the United States, Italy and Spain and spanned the acute and convalescent phases of COVID-19. The material from the prospective study consisted of cDNA or gDNA derived from T cells, B-cell-depleted T cells, or PBMCs. Samples came from the ongoing ImmuneRACE study (first 160 participants) plus 1,254 subjects from 6 global collaborators. The sample metadata nearly always contained a de-identified subject ID, COVID-19 status, age in years and sex. The repertoires were released in a freely available public database intended as a resource for research on the immune response to SARS-CoV-2. Deeply sampled blood TCRbeta repertoires from subjects exposed to, actively infected with, or recovered from COVID-19 were included in the dataset. Where HLA class I and class II types were available, the types were taken from metadata supplied by the sample provider, not from assay-based typing. The paper as a whole reports these results and caveats: The amount of clinical and demographic metadata varied by source and participant and was provided uncurated.

TCRbeta CDR3 regions were amplified from genomic DNA using the immunoSEQ Assay, a bias-controlled multiplex PCR. On the authors' methods: The number of nucleated cells in each sample was estimated from the amplification of reference gene primers within the assay. Sequence reads were collapsed and filtered to measure the absolute abundance of every unique TCRbeta CDR3 rearrangement. For each sample, productive Simpson clonality was calculated as the square root of Simpson's diversity index over productive rearrangements. Sourced from immuneACCESS, this table was stored by TCRdb with only in-frame sequences that have V and J called. A share of the clones is absent; for the studies checked, an unresolved V gene accounts for under half, and the remainder has no known explanation. The D gene and trimming were derived from the DNA, and the V and J assignments and clone size from that table. In all, the sample holds around 620,000 clones, and 80% to 90% of those were seen once. The top ten hold roughly 0.26% of the sample.

Counted from cysteine to phenylalanine, this CDR3 has 15 amino acids. Only the CDR3 DNA stays, 45 bases, in frame from base 1. The collaborating institutions used their own protocols to collect whole blood in K2EDTA tubes. Collaborator samples were shipped for TCRbeta analysis as frozen whole blood, isolated PBMCs, or DNA extracted from either sample type. This TCR was sampled from a woman in her late teens or twenties with acute or convalescent COVID-19. Sequenced: peripheral blood. In this chain, TRBV21-1 is recombined with TRBJ2-3; the table's D call, TRBD2, has no DNA check behind it. TRBV21-1 is shown as a pseudogene. The nucleotide sequence is given as TGTGCCAGCAGCAAAAAAACGGAGATCTCAGATACGCAGTATTTT. Translated, this is CASSKKTEISDTQYF.